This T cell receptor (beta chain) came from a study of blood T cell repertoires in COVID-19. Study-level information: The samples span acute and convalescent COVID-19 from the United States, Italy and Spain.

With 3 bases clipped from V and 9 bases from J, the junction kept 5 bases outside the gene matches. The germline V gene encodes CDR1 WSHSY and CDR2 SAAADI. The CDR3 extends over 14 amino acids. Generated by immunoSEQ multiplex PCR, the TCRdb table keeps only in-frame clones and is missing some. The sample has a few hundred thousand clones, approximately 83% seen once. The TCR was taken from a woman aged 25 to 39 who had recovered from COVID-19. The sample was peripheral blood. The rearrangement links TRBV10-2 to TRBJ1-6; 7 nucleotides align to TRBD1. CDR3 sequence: CASSETGEPSPLHF. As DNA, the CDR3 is TGCGCCAGCAGTGAAACAGGGGAGCCTTCACCCCTCCACTTT.